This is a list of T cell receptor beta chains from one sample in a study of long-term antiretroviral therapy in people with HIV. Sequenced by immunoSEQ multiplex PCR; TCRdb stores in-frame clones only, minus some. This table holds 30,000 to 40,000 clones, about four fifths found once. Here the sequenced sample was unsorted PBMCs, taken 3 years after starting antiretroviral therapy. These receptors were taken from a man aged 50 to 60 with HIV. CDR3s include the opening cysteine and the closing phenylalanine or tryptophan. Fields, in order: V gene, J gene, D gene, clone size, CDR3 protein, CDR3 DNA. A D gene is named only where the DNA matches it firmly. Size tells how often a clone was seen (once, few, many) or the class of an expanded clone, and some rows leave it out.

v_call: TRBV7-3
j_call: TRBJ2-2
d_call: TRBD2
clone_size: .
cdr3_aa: CASRLAGSTGELFF
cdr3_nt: TGTGCCAGCCGTCTAGCGGGGAGCACCGGGGAGCTGTTTTTT

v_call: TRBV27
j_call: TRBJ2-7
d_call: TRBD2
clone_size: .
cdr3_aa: CASRPTGGPYEQYF
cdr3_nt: TGTGCCAGCAGACCAACGGGAGGGCCGTACGAGCAGTACTTC

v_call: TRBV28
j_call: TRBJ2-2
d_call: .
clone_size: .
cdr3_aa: CASREGGRYTGELFF
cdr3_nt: TGTGCCAGCAGGGAAGGGGGGAGATACACCGGGGAGCTGTTTTTT

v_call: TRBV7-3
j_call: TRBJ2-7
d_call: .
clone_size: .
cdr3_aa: CASSSSPYEQYF
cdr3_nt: TGTGCCAGCAGCTCCAGCCCCTACGAGCAGTACTTC

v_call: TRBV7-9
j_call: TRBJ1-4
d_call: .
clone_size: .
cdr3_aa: CASSPTGHATNEKLFF
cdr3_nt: TGTGCCAGCAGCCCAACAGGTCACGCAACTAATGAAAAACTGTTTTTT

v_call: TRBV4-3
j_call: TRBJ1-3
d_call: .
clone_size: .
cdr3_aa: CASSQTSSGNTIYF
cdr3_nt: TGCGCCAGCAGCCAAACAAGCTCTGGAAACACCATATATTTT

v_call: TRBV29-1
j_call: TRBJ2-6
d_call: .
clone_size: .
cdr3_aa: CSVKPGSRTGANVLTF
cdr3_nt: TGCAGCGTTAAGCCGGGGTCTCGTACTGGGGCCAACGTCCTGACTTTC

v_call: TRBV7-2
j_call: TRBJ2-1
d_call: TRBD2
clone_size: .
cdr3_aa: CASSLARTSGRYNEQFF
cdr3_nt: TGTGCCAGCAGCTTAGCCCGGACTAGCGGGAGGTACAATGAGCAGTTCTTC

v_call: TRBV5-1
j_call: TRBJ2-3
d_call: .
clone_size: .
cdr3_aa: CASSLGWNTDTQYF
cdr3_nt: TGCGCCAGCAGCTTGGGGTGGAACACAGATACGCAGTATTTT

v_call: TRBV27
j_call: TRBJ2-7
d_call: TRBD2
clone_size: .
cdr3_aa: CASSLLAGGGREQYF
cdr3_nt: TGTGCCAGCAGTTTACTAGCGGGGGGGGGTCGCGAGCAGTACTTC

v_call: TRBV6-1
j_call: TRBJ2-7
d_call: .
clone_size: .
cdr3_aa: CASSAIRAYEQYF
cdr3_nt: TGTGCCAGCAGTGCAATCAGGGCCTACGAGCAGTACTTC

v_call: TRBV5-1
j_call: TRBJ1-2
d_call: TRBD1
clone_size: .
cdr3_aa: CASSLAMTGGGYTF
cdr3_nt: TGCGCCAGCAGCTTGGCGATGACAGGGGGCGGCTACACCTTC

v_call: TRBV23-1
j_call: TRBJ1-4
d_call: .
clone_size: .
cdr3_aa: CASSLTAGTRNEKLFF
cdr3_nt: TGCGCCAGCAGTCTCACCGCCGGGACCAGAAATGAAAAACTGTTTTTT

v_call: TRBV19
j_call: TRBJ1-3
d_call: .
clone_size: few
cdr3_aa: CASRDGSSGNTIYF
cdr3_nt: TGTGCCAGCCGGGACGGCAGCTCTGGAAACACCATATATTTT

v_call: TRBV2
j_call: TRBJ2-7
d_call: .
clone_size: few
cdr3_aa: CASSEARESTGDEQYF
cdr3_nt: TGTGCCAGCAGTGAAGCTCGGGAGAGCACTGGTGATGAGCAGTACTTC

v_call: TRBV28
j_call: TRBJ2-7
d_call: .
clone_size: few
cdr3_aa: CASSLEGLPSYEQYF
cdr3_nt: TGTGCCAGCAGTTTAGAGGGCCTTCCCAGCTACGAGCAGTACTTC

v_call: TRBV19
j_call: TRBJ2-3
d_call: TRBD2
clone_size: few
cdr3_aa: CASSIDSRGVTDTQYF
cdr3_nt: TGTGCCAGTAGTATAGACTCTCGGGGGGTCACAGATACGCAGTATTTT

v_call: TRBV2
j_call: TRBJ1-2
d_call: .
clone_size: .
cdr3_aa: CASSEGGRGHYGYTF
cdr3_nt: TGTGCCAGCAGTGAAGGGGGGCGCGGACACTATGGCTACACCTTC

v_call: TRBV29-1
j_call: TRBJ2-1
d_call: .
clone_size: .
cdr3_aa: CSVEYRRNEQFF
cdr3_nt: TGCAGCGTTGAGTACCGCCGCAATGAGCAGTTCTTC

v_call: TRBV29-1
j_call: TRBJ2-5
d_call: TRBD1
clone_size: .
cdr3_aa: CSVLDRDRGQETQYF
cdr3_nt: TGCAGCGTTCTCGACCGGGACAGGGGTCAAGAGACCCAGTACTTC

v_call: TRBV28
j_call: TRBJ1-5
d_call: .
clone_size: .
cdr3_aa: CASQGGGGNQPQHF
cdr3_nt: TGTGCCAGTCAAGGTGGGGGAGGCAATCAGCCCCAGCATTTT

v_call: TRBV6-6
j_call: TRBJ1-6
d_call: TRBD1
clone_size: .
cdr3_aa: CASSRDRGSNSPLHF
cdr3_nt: TGTGCCAGCAGTAGGGACAGGGGAAGTAATTCACCCCTCCACTTT

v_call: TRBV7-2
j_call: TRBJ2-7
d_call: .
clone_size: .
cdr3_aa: CASRAPGTSTYEQYF
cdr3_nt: TGTGCCAGCAGGGCACCCGGGACTTCTACCTACGAGCAGTACTTC

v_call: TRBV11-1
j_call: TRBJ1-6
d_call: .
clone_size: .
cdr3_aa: CASSMTARDSPLHF
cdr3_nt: TGTGCCAGCAGCATGACAGCCCGGGATTCACCCCTCCACTTT

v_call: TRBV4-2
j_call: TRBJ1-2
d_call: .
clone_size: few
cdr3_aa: CASSQDRAGGNYGYTF
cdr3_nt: TGTGCCAGCAGCCAAGATCGGGCGGGCGGTAACTATGGCTACACCTTC

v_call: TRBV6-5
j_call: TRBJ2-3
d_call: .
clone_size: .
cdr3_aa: CASSGRDTQYF
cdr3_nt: TGTGCCAGCAGTGGGAGGGATACGCAGTATTTT

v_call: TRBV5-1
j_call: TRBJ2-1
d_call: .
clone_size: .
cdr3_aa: CASIRGFSGDYEQFF
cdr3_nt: TGCGCCAGCATTAGAGGCTTCTCCGGGGACTATGAGCAGTTCTTC

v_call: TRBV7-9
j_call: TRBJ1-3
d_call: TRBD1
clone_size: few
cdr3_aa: CASSPTGEGNTIYF
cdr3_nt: TGTGCCAGCAGCCCAACAGGGGAAGGAAACACCATATATTTT

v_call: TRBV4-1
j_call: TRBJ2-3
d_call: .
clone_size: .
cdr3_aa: CASSQPREANTQYF
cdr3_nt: TGCGCCAGCAGCCAGCCTAGAGAGGCGAATACGCAGTATTTT

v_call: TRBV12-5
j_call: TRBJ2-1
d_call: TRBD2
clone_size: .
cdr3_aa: CASGLSSGSFYEQFF
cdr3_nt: TGTGCTAGTGGTTTGTCTAGCGGGAGTTTCTATGAGCAGTTCTTC

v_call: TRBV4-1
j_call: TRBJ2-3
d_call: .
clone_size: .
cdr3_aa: CASSQEARELTDTQYF
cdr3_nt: TGCGCCAGCAGCCAAGAGGCTAGGGAACTCACAGATACGCAGTATTTT

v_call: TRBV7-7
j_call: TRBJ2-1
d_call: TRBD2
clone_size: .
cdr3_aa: CASSPGEGSYNEQFF
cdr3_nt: TGTGCTAGCAGCCCTGGGGAGGGCTCCTACAATGAGCAGTTCTTC

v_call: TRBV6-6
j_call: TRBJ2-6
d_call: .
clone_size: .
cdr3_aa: CASRYRTGANVLTF
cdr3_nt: TGTGCCAGCAGGTACAGAACTGGGGCCAACGTCCTGACTTTC

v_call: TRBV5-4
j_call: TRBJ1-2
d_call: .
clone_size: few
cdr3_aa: CASSLQDRANYGYTF
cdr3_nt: TGTGCCAGCAGCCTCCAAGACAGAGCTAACTATGGCTACACCTTC

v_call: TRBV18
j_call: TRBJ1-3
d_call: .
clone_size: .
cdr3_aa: CASSPADRAGNTIYF
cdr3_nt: TGTGCCAGCTCACCCGCGGACAGAGCTGGAAACACCATATATTTT

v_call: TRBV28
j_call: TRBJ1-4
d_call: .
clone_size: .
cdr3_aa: CASSFRQFNEKLFF
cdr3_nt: TGTGCCAGCAGTTTTAGACAGTTTAATGAAAAACTGTTTTTT

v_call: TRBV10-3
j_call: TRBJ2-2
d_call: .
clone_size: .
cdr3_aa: CATKGSGGGGELFF
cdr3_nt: TGTGCCACCAAAGGGTCAGGAGGTGGGGGGGAGCTGTTTTTT

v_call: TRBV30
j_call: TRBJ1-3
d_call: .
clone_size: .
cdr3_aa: CAWSVRIRDTIYF
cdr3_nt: TGTGCCTGGAGTGTACGCATAAGGGACACCATATATTTT

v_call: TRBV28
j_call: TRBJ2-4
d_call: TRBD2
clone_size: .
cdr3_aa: CASSLTAGAQNIQYF
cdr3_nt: TGTGCCAGCAGTTTGACAGCGGGGGCACAAAACATTCAGTACTTC

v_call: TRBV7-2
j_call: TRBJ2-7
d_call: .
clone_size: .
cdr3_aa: CASSPAVVSSYEQYF
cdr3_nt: TGTGCCAGCAGCCCGGCAGTGGTTAGCTCCTACGAGCAGTACTTC

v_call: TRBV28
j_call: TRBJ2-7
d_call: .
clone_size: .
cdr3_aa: CASSRPGSPYEQYF
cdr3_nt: TGTGCCAGCAGTAGACCGGGGAGCCCCTACGAGCAGTACTTC